A single sample gave rise to the 28 T cell receptor beta chains below, sequenced in a study of cytomegalovirus exposure and HLA in healthy donors. 60 Vbeta and 13 Jbeta primers were used in PCR. TCRdb keeps only in-frame clones here, not all; method: immunoSEQ multiplex PCR. Of under 200,000 clones in the sample, around 82% are singletons; the top ten hold 13% to 15%. The sample taken for sequencing was PBMCs. The receptors derive from a woman in her 30s in good health and CMV-seropositive.

The chain links TRBV30 to TRBJ1-3; D is undetermined. The CDR3 extends over 14 amino acids. Trimming took off 1 base at V and 4 bases at J, with 11 bases between the two ends. From germline, CDR1 is GTSNPN and CDR2 SVGIG (reference sequence). CDR3: CAWSARVTGNTIYF. In DNA, the CDR3 is TGTGCCTGGAGTGCGCGGGTCACGGGAAACACCATATATTTT.

This clone was observed a few times. The chain carries TRBV6-5 and TRBJ1-1; no clear D gene. The CDR3 has 13 amino acids. The V end was cut by 7 bases, the J end by 1 base, with 10 bases between. CDR1 is MNHEY and CDR2 is SVGAGI in the germline V gene. The CDR3 protein is CASKREANTEAFF. The CDR3 coding sequence is TGTGCCAGCAAACGGGAAGCGAACACTGAAGCTTTCTTT.

The chain combines TRBV21-1 with TRBJ1-2; the D call of TRBD1 is as the table states it, not checked on the DNA. TRBV21-1 is a known pseudogene. The length of the CDR3 is 15 residues. CDR3 nucleotides: TGTGCCAGCAGCAAAGCTGGGGACAGAAACTATGGCTACACCTTC. Residues: CASSKAGDRNYGYTF.

This clone came up once. The chain uses TRBV5-1 and TRBJ2-1; D remains unclear. The CDR3 is 15 residues long. The germline gives CDR1 SGHRS, CDR2 YFSETQ. Trimming stripped 4 bases from V and 2 bases from J, with 13 bases between. The CDR3 loop reads CASSLTPRTYNEQFF. The DNA of the CDR3 is TGCGCCAGCAGCCTAACCCCTAGAACCTACAATGAGCAGTTCTTC.

This chain joins TRBV5-1 and TRBJ1-2; weak D call: TRBD1 (5 bases). The length of the CDR3 is 13 residues. Trimming took 1 base from V and 2 from J, leaving 6 bases between them. Germline-derived CDR1 and CDR2 are SGHRS and YFSETQ. CDR3 loop: CASSLSGNYGYTF. CDR3 nucleotides: TGCGCCAGCAGCTTGTCAGGGAACTATGGCTACACCTTC. The complete variable domain, with remaining parts taken from reference TRBV5-1 and TRBJ1-2, reads KAGVTQTPRYLIKTRGQQVTLSCSPISGHRSVSWYQQTPGQGLQFLFEYFSETQRNKGNFPGRFSGRQFSNSRSEMNVSTLELGDSALYLCASSLSGNYGYTFGSGTRLTVV.

The chain joins TRBV11-2 to TRBJ2-7; 7 bases are a match to TRBD1. V trimming: 1 base; J trimming: 2 bases; junction bases outside the gene matches: 11. Looked up from germline, CDR1 is SGHAT and CDR2 is FQNNGV. CDR3 length: 17 amino acids. The CDR3 DNA is TGTGCCAGCAGCTTAGTCTCCGGGACAGAATATGCCTACGAGCAGTACTTC. Amino acid sequence: CASSLVSGTEYAYEQYF.

V and J are TRBV11-3 and TRBJ2-7; perhaps TRBD1 as D (5 bases). Trimming cost V 3 bases and J 6 bases, with 12 bases left between them. This CDR3 comprises 13 residues. Germline CDR1 reads SGHNT; CDR2 reads YENEEA. Here the CDR3 DNA reads TGTGCCAGCAGCTTTGGCAGGGCCCCCGAGCAGTACTTC. Protein product: CASSFGRAPEQYF.

The chain has TRBV5-3 and TRBJ2-5; 10 bases fit TRBD1. TRBV5-3 is labeled an ORF, and its function is uncertain. The V and J ends lost 5 bases and 3 bases, in that order; junction bases with no gene match: 7. The CDR3 runs 15 residues. Here the CDR3 DNA reads TGTGCCAGAAGTCCCCGCGGACAGGGGGAAGAGACCCAGTACTTC. Amino acids: CARSPRGQGEETQYF.

The rearrangement joins TRBV7-2 to TRBJ1-1, with 7 bases lining up with TRBD1. Germline CDR1 reads SGHTA; CDR2 reads FQGNSA. Unmatched junction bases numbered 9, after V lost 0 bases and J lost 5 bases. This CDR3 comprises 16 residues. The CDR3 coding sequence is TGTGCCAGCAGCTTAGCAGGGGGCGGAAGTGGAACTGAAGCTTTCTTT. As protein: CASSLAGGGSGTEAFF.

The chain carries TRBV28 and TRBJ1-5, with 8 bases lining up with TRBD1. With 6 bases clipped from V and 4 bases from J, the junction kept 11 bases outside the gene matches. Per the germline V gene, CDR1 is MDHEN and CDR2 is SYDVKM. The CDR3 has 16 amino acids. This chain's CDR3 is CASRPWTGFGNQPQHF. CDR3 bases: TGTGCCAGCAGACCATGGACAGGGTTTGGGAATCAGCCCCAGCATTTT.

This clone was found a few times. The chain has TRBV4-3 and TRBJ2-7; D perhaps matches TRBD2 (5 bases). Trimming removed 0 bases from V and 3 bases from J, with 12 bases in between. The V gene's germline CDR1 is LGHNA and CDR2 YSLEER. The CDR3 covers 15 residues. CDR3 protein: CASSQDQGLSYEQYF. The CDR3 bases are TGCGCCAGCAGCCAAGATCAAGGACTGAGCTACGAGCAGTACTTC.

This clone appeared a single time. This rearrangement joins TRBV19 to TRBJ1-4, with 9 positions matching TRBD1. The V and J ends lost 5 bases and 4 bases, in that order; junction bases with no gene match: 5. CDR3 length: 15 residues. Germline V gene sequence: CDR1 LNHDA, CDR2 SQIVND (reference sequence). The CDR3 sequence: CASSYEDRGNEKLFF. CDR3 sequence (DNA): TGTGCCAGTAGTTACGAGGACAGGGGTAATGAAAAACTGTTTTTT. Variable domain in full (rest from reference TRBV19 and TRBJ1-4): DGGITQSPKYLFRKEGQNVTLSCEQNLNHDAMYWYRQDPGQGLRLIYYSQIVNDFQKGDIAEGYSVSREKKESFPLTVTSAQKNPTAFYLCASSYEDRGNEKLFFGSGTQLSVL.

On this clone: At the DNA level, this CDR3 is encoded by other sequences in the same sample as well. This chain joins TRBV12-5 and TRBJ2-2; D is perhaps TRBD2 (5 bases). The CDR3 runs to 14 residues. V was cut by 3 bases and J by 3 bases, with 8 bases left in between. Per the germline V gene, CDR1 is LGHNT and CDR2 is FRNRAP. CDR3 DNA: TGTGCTAGTGGTTTCTTAGCGTACACCGGGGAGCTGTTTTTT. Protein: CASGFLAYTGELFF.

The chain couples TRBV2 to TRBJ2-7; 14 bases map to TRBD2. The V segment lost 6 bases and the J segment 4 bases; nucleotides outside the gene matches: 5. CDR1 SNHLY and CDR2 FYNNEI come from the germline V gene. This CDR3 has 15 amino acids. The CDR3 spells CASRTSGGAVYEQYF. The CDR3 bases are TGTGCCAGCAGGACTAGCGGGGGGGCCGTGTACGAGCAGTACTTC.

This clone was detected a few times. The chain joins TRBV6-5 to TRBJ1-1; 10 bases map to TRBD1. The trim removed 1 base at V and 5 bases at J, leaving 4 bases unmatched. The CDR3 is 15 residues long. Germline CDR1 MNHEY, CDR2 SVGAGI. The CDR3 loop reads CASSYLGQGGTEAFF. CDR3 DNA sequence: TGTGCCAGCAGTTACTTAGGACAGGGGGGGACTGAAGCTTTCTTT.

The gene calls are TRBV6-5 and TRBJ1-2; TRBD1 agrees at 7 bases. The length of the CDR3 is 14 residues. V lost 7 bases, J lost 7 bases, and 12 bases stayed unmatched. Germline V gene sequence: CDR1 MNHEY, CDR2 SVGAGI. CDR3 protein: CASTPDRVLGGYTF. CDR3 in DNA: TGTGCCAGCACTCCTGACAGGGTCCTCGGTGGCTACACCTTC.

The genes are TRBV11-2 and TRBJ2-7, with D possibly matching TRBD2 (6 bases). The V and J ends lost 5 bases and 4 bases respectively, with 15 bases between them. The CDR3 is 14 residues long. The germline V gene has CDR1 SGHAT and CDR2 FQNNGV. CDR3 region: CASSARKGGYEQYF. CDR3 DNA sequence: TGTGCCAGCAGCGCCCGCAAGGGAGGATACGAGCAGTACTTC.

The chain links TRBV19 to TRBJ2-1; TRBD2 might be the D (8 bases). Germline loops: CDR1 LNHDA, CDR2 SQIVND (reference sequence). The CDR3 covers 15 residues. Trimming took 5 bases from V and 4 from J, leaving 15 bases between them. This chain's CDR3 is CASSLGRGRYNEQFF. The CDR3 bases are TGTGCCAGTAGTCTCGGGAGGGGGCGATACAATGAGCAGTTCTTC.

This chain uses TRBV7-2 with TRBJ1-4, with 9 bases identical to TRBD1. The junction had 2 bases not matched to a gene; V was cut back by 1 base and J by 8 bases. Germline V gene sequence: CDR1 SGHTA, CDR2 FQGNSA. This CDR3 has 14 residues. DNA for the CDR3: TGTGCCAGCAGCTTAGACAGGGGGCGAGAAAAACTGTTTTTT. It encodes CASSLDRGREKLFF.

The rearrangement joins TRBV5-1 to TRBJ2-3; maybe TRBD2 (5 bases). This CDR3 contains 12 residues. The germline V gene encodes CDR1 SGHRS and CDR2 YFSETQ. Trimming removed 0 bases from V and 6 bases from J, with 5 bases in between. The CDR3 region has the DNA TGCGCCAGCAGCTTGGCGGGGGATACGCAGTATTTT. Encoded protein: CASSLAGDTQYF.

The rearrangement links TRBV7-2 to TRBJ2-7, with unresolved D. V was shortened by 2 bases and J by 3 bases, with 11 bases between the two germline ends. The germline V gene encodes CDR1 SGHTA and CDR2 FQGNSA. The CDR3 is 14 amino acids. In nucleotides, the CDR3 is TGTGCCAGCAGCTTATCCCTCAACGGCTACGAGCAGTACTTC. This gives the protein CASSLSLNGYEQYF.

V gene TRBV15 combines with J gene TRBJ2-7, with D maybe TRBD2 (5 bases). CDR1 LNHNV and CDR2 YYDKDF come from the germline V gene (reference sequence). This CDR3 comprises 13 residues. Trimming shortened V by 5 bases and J by 5 bases, and 13 bases separated the two germline ends. The CDR3 reads CATSLELGDEQYF. The CDR3 nucleotides are TGTGCCACCAGCCTGGAACTCGGGGACGAGCAGTACTTC.

V usage is TRBV27 and J usage is TRBJ1-4; 9 bases align to TRBD1. CDR1 is MNHEY, CDR2 SMNVEV, per germline (reference sequence). V trimming: 4 bases; J trimming: 7 bases; junction bases outside the gene matches: 4. The length of the CDR3 is 14 residues. The CDR3 coding sequence is TGTGCCAGCAGTTCCATACAGGGGGCTGAAAAACTGTTTTTT. Translation gives CASSSIQGAEKLFF.

Points on this clone: Other nucleotide sequences from this sample produce the same CDR3. The V call is TRBV28, the J call TRBJ1-5, with TRBD1 matching over 10 bases. The ends lost 4 bases at V and 7 bases at J; junction bases unmatched: 7. This CDR3 comprises 15 residues. CDR1 MDHEN and CDR2 SYDVKM come from the germline V gene. DNA for the CDR3: TGTGCCAGCAGTTGGACAGGGGGTGTATACCAGCCCCAGCATTTT. Translation: CASSWTGGVYQPQHF. The whole variable domain, remainder taken from reference TRBV28 and TRBJ1-5, is DVKVTQSSRYLVKRTGEKVFLECVQDMDHENMFWYRQDPGLGLRLIYFSYDVKMKEKGDIPEGYSVSREKKERFSLILESASTNQTSMYLCASSWTGGVYQPQHFGDGTRLSIL.

This chain connects TRBV28 to TRBJ1-1; 9 nucleotides align to TRBD1. The V and J ends lost 5 bases and 6 bases, in that order; junction bases with no gene match: 7. The length of the CDR3 is 14 residues. From germline, CDR1 is MDHEN and CDR2 SYDVKM. The CDR3 loop is CASSTGQGGAEAFF. In DNA form, the CDR3 reads TGTGCCAGCAGTACGGGACAGGGAGGCGCTGAAGCTTTCTTT. Based on the CDR3 plus reference TRBV28 and TRBJ1-1, the full variable domain is DVKVTQSSRYLVKRTGEKVFLECVQDMDHENMFWYRQDPGLGLRLIYFSYDVKMKEKGDIPEGYSVSREKKERFSLILESASTNQTSMYLCASSTGQGGAEAFFGQGTRLTVV.

The chain joins TRBV5-4 to TRBJ2-3, with 9 bases identical to TRBD1. CDR1 is SGHNT and CDR2 is YYREEE in the germline V gene (reference sequence). V dropped 4 bases and J dropped 0; count of bases not matched to a gene: 3. The length of the CDR3 is 15 residues. The CDR3 DNA reads as TGTGCCAGCAGCCTACAGGGGGCCAGCACAGATACGCAGTATTTT. It yields the protein CASSLQGASTDTQYF. Using reference TRBV5-4 and TRBJ2-3 for the parts outside the CDR3, the full variable domain is ETGVTQSPTHLIKTRGQQVTLRCSSQSGHNTVSWYQQALGQGPQFIFQYYREEENGRGNFPPRFSGLQFPNYSSELNVNALELDDSALYLCASSLQGASTDTQYFGPGTRLTVL.

This rearrangement joins TRBV4-2 to TRBJ1-2, with 9 bases that match TRBD1. The germline V gene encodes CDR1 LGHNA and CDR2 YNFKEQ. This CDR3 is built from 16 residues. Trimming removed 0 bases from V and 3 bases from J; junction bases left unmatched: 5. CDR3 in DNA: TGTGCCAGCAGCCAAGATACGGGACAGGGCTACTATGGCTACACCTTC. This sequence encodes CASSQDTGQGYYGYTF.

The chain is built from TRBV1 and TRBJ2-7; TRBD2, the D gene given by the table, was not confirmed from the DNA. TRBV1 is a recognized pseudogene. The CDR3 runs to 17 residues. CDR3 in DNA: TGCACCAGCAGCCAAGGCACAGCGGGGGGCCTATCCCACGAGCAGTACTTC. As protein: CTSSQGTAGGLSHEQYF.